This entry lists 8 T cell receptor beta chains sequenced from one sample in a study of T-cell reconstitution after alpha-beta-depleted transplantation in children. TCRbeta library preparation incorporated unique molecular identifiers. TCRdb independently ran MiXCR on the PCR reads; one entry per CDR3 protein. The repertoire has 90,000 to 100,000 distinct CDR3 sequences, around a quarter of them found once; the top ten carry about a fifth. The sequences come from PBMCs, collected before TCRalphabeta/CD19-depleted stem cell transplant. These receptors were taken from a boy aged 2 to 9 with acute lymphoblastic leukemia, due to receive a stem cell transplant.

The CDR3 reads CSARKTGTVNEQFF. CDR3 sequence (DNA): TGCAGTGCTAGAAAAACCGGGACGGTCAATGAGCAGTTCTTC. The V and J genes are TRBV20-1 and TRBJ2-1; tentatively, D is TRBD1 or TRBD2 (5 bases each). Trimming took 2 bases from V and 6 from J, leaving 14 bases between them. CDR3 length: 14 amino acids. Germline CDR1 and CDR2: DFQATT and SNEGSKA (reference sequence).

This clonotype was counted ten times or more. The chain recombines TRBV20-1 with TRBJ2-3; maybe TRBD2 (5 bases). The germline V gene encodes CDR1 DFQATT and CDR2 SNEGSKA (reference sequence). Trimming took off 4 bases at V and 7 bases at J, with 15 bases between the two ends. The CDR3 runs to 13 residues. CDR3 loop: CSAKVGVRNTQYF. The DNA for the CDR3 is TGCAGTGCTAAGGTGGGAGTCCGGAATACGCAGTATTTT.

In nucleotides, the CDR3 is TGTGCCAGCAGTTTATTGGGACAAAGCTACGAGCAGTACTTC. Protein product: CASSLLGQSYEQYF. The chain is built from TRBV28 and TRBJ2-7; tentatively, D is TRBD1 (6 bases). Germline V CDR1 and CDR2: MDHEN, SYDVKM. The V and J ends lost 1 base and 3 bases respectively, with 10 bases between them. The CDR3 sequence is 14 residues long.

This chain connects TRBV7-8 to TRBJ1-1; D gene unclear. Trimming shortened V by 5 bases and J by 1 base, and 11 bases separated the two germline ends. The germline V gene encodes CDR1 SGHVS and CDR2 FQNEAQ. This CDR3 is built from 14 residues. DNA for the CDR3: TGTGCCAGCAGCCCGCCTGAGGGGAACACTGAAGCTTTCTTT. Amino acid sequence: CASSPPEGNTEAFF.

This clonotype was seen only a few times. V gene TRBV27 combines with J gene TRBJ2-3, with 10 bases lining up with TRBD1. With 9 bases clipped from V and 7 bases from J, the junction kept 7 bases outside the gene matches. Germline lookup yields CDR1 MNHEY and CDR2 SMNVEV (reference sequence). This CDR3 has 13 residues. The CDR3 sequence: CASFGTGANTQYF. In DNA form, the CDR3 reads TGTGCCAGTTTTGGGACAGGGGCGAATACGCAGTATTTT.

This clonotype was recorded a few times. V gene TRBV20-1 combines with J gene TRBJ1-2, with 8 nucleotides matching TRBD1. CDR1 and CDR2 (germline): DFQATT, SNEGSKA (reference sequence). The CDR3 is made up of 12 amino acids. Trimming removed 5 bases from V and 3 bases from J; junction bases left unmatched: 2. The CDR3 loop is CSALDRDYGYTF. CDR3 nucleotides: TGCAGTGCTTTGGACAGGGACTATGGCTACACCTTC.

This clonotype occurred a few times. At one end the junction does not follow the germline gene, possibly because of a read error. The chain links TRBV27 to TRBJ1-2, with D unclear. The CDR3 is made up of 12 amino acids. Germline V gene sequence: CDR1 MNHEY, CDR2 SMNVEV (reference sequence). In DNA, the CDR3 is TGTGCCGCCAAGACGGGGTCTCATGGCTGCGCCTTC. Translated: CAAKTGSHGCAF.

This clonotype was recorded a few times. The chain has TRBV5-1 and TRBJ1-2; weak D call: TRBD1 (6 bases). The CDR3 runs to 14 residues. Deletions cut 5 bases from V and 4 bases from J, with 15 bases between. CDR1 SGHRS and CDR2 YFSETQ come from the germline V gene. CDR3 in amino acids: CASSSNRDLYGYTF. The CDR3, as DNA: TGCGCCAGCAGTTCCAACAGGGACCTCTATGGCTACACCTTC.